The clone carrying this TCR beta chain was seen only a few times. No antigen is known for it. Mismatch with germline at one junction end may stem from a read error. TCRdb recomputed calls from the reads with MiXCR, one row per CDR3 protein. The sample records approximately 700,000 distinct CDR3 sequences, 35% to 45% being singletons. This CDR3 contains 15 residues. Germline V lookup: CDR1 SGHNT, CDR2 YYREEE (reference sequence). The data stem from a study of T cell repertoires in cytomegalovirus infection. For the study at large: Public TCR beta signature analysis indicated the presence of both CMV infection and matching HLA type.

Study observations and caveats: HLA-C-restricted CMV clonotypes gave the most frequent clonotype in two of eight donors. Summed frequency of public TCR beta families distinguished CMV carriers with the relevant HLA.

This TCR was recovered from a human donor in good health (CMV status not recorded). Some clones in this sample may be carry-over from other donors' samples. Sequencing was done on a sample of PBMCs. The chain carries TRBV5-4 and TRBJ2-1, with D tentatively TRBD2 (6 bases). CDR3 amino acids: CASSFRGTSFLPAFF. For the CDR3, the DNA is TGTGCCAGCAGCTTCCGAGGGACTTCGTTTCTACCCGCCTTTTTC.